Presented here are 3 T cell receptor beta chains from one specimen sequenced in a study of cytomegalovirus exposure and HLA in healthy donors. Clones were sequenced by immunoSEQ multiplex PCR, and TCRdb holds only the in-frame ones, with some missing. The data contain fewer than 95,000 clones, 85% to 95% of them singletons. The sequenced sample was PBMCs. The source is a woman aged 18-35 years in good health and CMV-seronegative.

The chain couples TRBV30 to TRBJ2-3; 7 bases match TRBD1. V lost 3 bases to trimming and J lost 5 bases; unmatched junction nucleotides: 2. Per germline, CDR1 GTSNPN and CDR2 SVGIG (reference sequence). This CDR3 contains 12 residues. The CDR3 bases are TGTGCCTGGAGCCAGGGGGAAGATACGCAGTATTTT. Its protein is CAWSQGEDTQYF. The whole variable domain, remainder taken from reference TRBV30 and TRBJ2-3, is SQTIHQWPATLVQPVGSPLSLECTVEGTSNPNLYWYRQAAGRGLQLLFYSVGIGQISSEVPQNLSASRPQDRQFILSSKKLLLSDSGFYLCAWSQGEDTQYFGPGTRLTVL.

The rearrangement links TRBV4-2 to TRBJ2-1; 9 bases map to TRBD2. Germline CDR1 is LGHNA and CDR2 is YNFKEQ. The CDR3 contains 17 residues. With 1 base clipped from V and 8 bases from J, the junction kept 12 bases outside the gene matches. CDR3 in DNA: TGTGCCAGCAGCCAAGGGGGGCAGGCGGGGGGGATGGATGAGCAGTTCTTC. Its protein product is CASSQGGQAGGMDEQFF.

This clone showed up just once. The chain employs TRBV30 and TRBJ1-6; D not certain. The CDR3 is 14 amino acids. CDR1 and CDR2 (germline): GTSNPN, SVGIG (reference sequence). V was trimmed by 2 bases and J by 10 bases, leaving 15 bases between them. CDR3 protein: CAWSRQSDFSPLHF. CDR3 DNA sequence: TGTGCCTGGAGTCGACAATCGGACTTCTCACCCCTCCACTTT.